The subject of this entry is one TCR beta chain. No antigen is known for it. Germline-derived CDR1 and CDR2 are PRHDT and FYEKMQ (reference sequence). V was clipped by 4 bases and J by 8 bases; unmatched bases: 12. The CDR3 loop spans 16 amino acids. This sample was included in a study of OX40 agonist ivuxolimab in advanced cancers. Background on the study: Males comprised roughly four fifths of the group, whose mean age was approximately 60 years (range roughly 20 to 85). Participants could have had prior anti-PD-1, anti-PD-L1 or anti-CTLA-4 therapy, and around 40% had some.

The assay was immunoSEQ multiplex PCR, and TCRdb's table has in-frame clones only and misses some. The profile covers roughly 68,000 clones, with 80% to 90% appearing a single time and around an eighth taken by the ten largest. Study observations and caveats: At doses 0.1 to 3.0 mg/kg, CD4+ and CD8+ clones expanded. Also present in some nonresponders was a low level of normalized T-cell clonal expansion.

The receptor was derived from an adult with an advanced solid tumor such as melanoma, head and neck, liver or kidney cancer. This specimen consisted of CD4+ or CD8+ T cells sorted from blood, obtained in a trial of the OX40 agonist ivuxolimab. The chain has TRBV13 and TRBJ1-4; 8 bases line up with TRBD1. The CDR3 bases are TGTGCCAGCAGCTCGCCCCTGACAGGGGTAGGGGAAAAACTGTTTTTT. Translation: CASSSPLTGVGEKLFF.